This T cell receptor (beta chain) originates from a study of blood T cell repertoires in COVID-19. Enrollees, about 18 to 89 years old, lived in about two dozen US areas. Clinical history as reported by participants underpinned cohort assignment. Generated by immunoSEQ multiplex PCR, the TCRdb table keeps only in-frame clones and is missing some. The sample has 250,000 to 350,000 clones; about 90% are singletons. CDR3 size: 15 residues. V lost 5 bases and J lost 6; bases outside the gene matches: 10. Germline V lookup: CDR1 SEHNR, CDR2 FQNEAQ (reference sequence). The clonotype originates from a woman aged 30 to 39 who had recovered from COVID-19. Material for sequencing was PBMCs or T cells enriched from blood (not recorded which). The chain combines TRBV7-9 with TRBJ1-2, with TRBD1 identical over 9 bases. The CDR3 coding sequence is TGTGCCAGCAGCGCACTTCTCCGGACAGGGGATGGCTACACCTTC. This sequence encodes CASSALLRTGDGYTF.